These T cell receptor beta chains were read from a single sample in a study of T cells in localized non-small cell lung cancer. Assay used: immunoSEQ multiplex PCR; TCRdb lists only in-frame clones, some missing. The sample lists approximately 100,000 clones, approximately 91% occurring once. The material was PBMCs, obtained before any cancer treatment. The receptors were sampled from a woman aged 40-69 years with stage II squamous cell lung carcinoma. Both conserved end residues are part of each CDR3. A D gene is named only where the DNA matches it firmly. Clone size is shown for a subset of rows, as once, few, many or a class of expanded clone.

14,TRBV6-6,TRBJ2-1,.,.,TGTGCCAGCAGTTACTCCCGGCTAGTAGGAGAGCAGTTCTTC,CASSYSRLVGEQFF
14,TRBV7-2,TRBJ1-4,.,.,TGTGCCAGCAGCCGTACCTCTTCTAATGAAAAACTGTTTTTT,CASSRTSSNEKLFF
15,TRBV7-8,TRBJ1-5,.,.,TGTGCCAGCAGCTTAGGATGGCAGGCGGGTCAGCCCCAGCATTTT,CASSLGWQAGQPQHF
14,TRBV5-6,TRBJ2-5,.,.,TGTGCCAGCAGCTTGAGGGGCCGGGAGGAGACCCAGTACTTC,CASSLRGREETQYF
14,TRBV15,TRBJ1-6,TRBD1,.,TGTGCCACCAGCAGTAGACAGGGATTTTCACCCCTCCACTTT,CATSSRQGFSPLHF
15,TRBV5-4,TRBJ2-1,.,once,TGTGCCAGCAGCTCTAGACTAGGAAGCGGCAATGAGCAGTTCTTC,CASSSRLGSGNEQFF
13,TRBV27,TRBJ2-1,.,.,TGTGCCAGCAGTCCTCTAGGGCTGAGTGAGCAGTTCTTC,CASSPLGLSEQFF
17,TRBV28,TRBJ1-2,TRBD1,few,TGTGCCAGCAGTATACCGGGACAGGGACCCGATAACTATGGCTACACCTTC,CASSIPGQGPDNYGYTF
14,TRBV7-9,TRBJ2-3,.,.,TGTGCCAGCAGCTTATCGGCCCCCACAGATACGCAGTATTTT,CASSLSAPTDTQYF
17,TRBV5-8,TRBJ2-1,TRBD1,.,TGTGCCAGCAGCTCTGGACAGGGACGAACCTCCTACAATGAGCAGTTCTTC,CASSSGQGRTSYNEQFF
16,TRBV11-2,TRBJ2-5,.,.,TGTGCCAGCAGCTTATACGATGGACAGTACCAAGAGACCCAGTACTTC,CASSLYDGQYQETQYF
16,TRBV6-1,TRBJ2-3,TRBD2,few,TGTGCCAGCAGTGTACTCCTAGCGGGTAGCACAGATACGCAGTATTTT,CASSVLLAGSTDTQYF
15,TRBV5-1,TRBJ2-3,TRBD1,.,TGCGCCAGCAGCTTGACAGGGGCCCGCCCAGATACGCAGTATTTT,CASSLTGARPDTQYF
15,TRBV6-5,TRBJ1-6,.,.,TGTGCCAGCAGTTACTCACAGGTGTATAATTCACCCCTCCACTTT,CASSYSQVYNSPLHF
16,TRBV5-4,TRBJ1-2,TRBD1,.,TGTGCCAGCAGCGGATTAGGGGGCTCCGGGAACTATGGCTACACCTTC,CASSGLGGSGNYGYTF
12,TRBV5-6,TRBJ2-4,.,.,TGTGCCAGCAGCTTGGGACAAAACATTCAGTACTTC,CASSLGQNIQYF
14,TRBV2,TRBJ2-1,.,.,TGTGCCAGCAAGGCCGGGGCCGCCTACAATGAGCAGTTCTTC,CASKAGAAYNEQFF
16,TRBV19,TRBJ1-1,TRBD1,.,TGTGCCAGTAGTCCCATCGGACAGGGGACGAACACTGAAGCTTTCTTT,CASSPIGQGTNTEAFF
15,TRBV30,TRBJ1-2,.,.,TGTGCCTGGAGTCCGACCCGGGACGGCCGCTATGGCTACACCTTC,CAWSPTRDGRYGYTF
16,TRBV5-1,TRBJ2-1,TRBD2,once,TGCGCCAGCAGCGGGGGGACTAGCGGGAGGGCCTATGAGCAGTTCTTC,CASSGGTSGRAYEQFF